This T cell receptor (beta chain) comes out of a study of T-cell reconstitution after alpha-beta-depleted transplantation in children (TCRdb year 2016). At the level of the whole study: Using TCR repertoire profiling, the study quantitatively followed how T-cell immune reconstitution unfolded in children after TCRalphabeta/CD19-depleted allogeneic hematopoietic cell transplantation.

Including cysteine and phenylalanine, the CDR3 has 15 amino acids. The DNA shown is the 45-base CDR3, in frame from base 1. Deletion took 4 bases off V and 0 bases off J, with a span of 14 bases between the germline ends. According to the germline V gene (reference sequence), CDR1 reads DFQATT and CDR2 reads SNEGSKA. There are a few counts of this clonotype. It has no known antigen specificity. Base-call qualities are not available, and no considerably larger clone is one nucleotide away. Library preparation was by PCR. Sequencing was performed on an Illumina HiSeq 2500. Molecular barcoding was employed in the preparation of TCR libraries, with unique molecular identifiers being used to normalize TCRbeta repertoire quantification. Using fastp at Q25 and MiXCR, TCRdb reprocessed the public reads and kept productive beta chains. For every CDR3 protein sequence, its rows merge into one entry that carries the most common genes and DNA. The table for this sample lists nearly 400,000 distinct CDR3 sequences; roughly 22% of them were counted only once. The top ten hold around 3.9% of the sample.

The specimen was PBMCs from the stem cell graft donor, collected from the stem cell graft. The TCR comes from a human donor who donated a stem cell graft to a child with acute myeloid leukemia. The receptor chain draws on TRBV20-1 and TRBJ2-3, with an unclear D gene assignment. The CDR3 region: CSAKRTRPSTDTQYF. At the DNA level, the sequence is TGCAGTGCTAAAAGGACCCGCCCTAGCACAGATACGCAGTATTTT.